This TCR beta chain derives from a study of control samples from healthy donors and cancer patients. Sequenced by immunoSEQ multiplex PCR; TCRdb stores in-frame clones only, minus some. The sample lists approximately 82,000 clones, approximately 94% occurring once. Losses at the gene ends were 2 bases for V and 1 base for J; bases not matched to a gene: 6. Germline V gene data show CDR1 as MNHNY and CDR2 as SVGAGI (reference sequence). This CDR3 spans 16 amino acids. The source is a woman between 35 and 50 years old with lung cancer. The chain has TRBV6-6 and TRBJ1-2; 8 positions match TRBD1. The sample taken for sequencing was PBMCs. CDR3 loop: CASSYGARGLNYGYTF. The CDR3 DNA reads as TGTGCCAGCAGTTACGGGGCCAGGGGGCTTAACTATGGCTACACCTTC.